This T cell receptor (beta chain) was documented in a study of cytomegalovirus exposure and HLA in healthy donors listed by TCRdb under 2017. Regarding the study in general: An earlier analysis of several hundred of the donors reported approximately 280 Gb of sequence data and 117 million unique TCR beta sequences obtained from about 179 million T cells. Approximately 330 gigabases of sequencing data and 70 million to 95 million unique TCR sequences made up an early release that covered roughly 670 HLA-typed donors. Among the approximately 400 genotyped donors, approximately 76% belonged to the genetic ancestry cluster associated with self-reported Caucasian donors. The study aimed to test whether cataloging public T cell receptors could reveal signatures of past pathogen exposure. The study profiled the T cell repertoires of fewer than 850 subjects by immunosequencing and related them to cytomegalovirus serostatus. Along with the roughly 700-subject first cohort, a separate validation cohort of around 110 different subjects was used. The study combined high-throughput TCR immunosequencing, statistical association of individual TCRs with disease status, and machine learning to predict cytomegalovirus infection status. A later analysis re-examined previously published TCR beta repertoires from about 670 donors and added high-resolution HLA genotyping to investigate patterns of TCR occurrence. Rather than using new phenotypic data, the later analysis identified candidate immune exposures from TCR beta sequences and from how often those sequences occurred across donors. To decide whether each TCR beta V gene segment behaved as functional or pseudogenic, an earlier analysis of some 600 of the donors relied on high-throughput TCR beta sequencing. Donor age, sex, ethnicity and CMV serostatus were collected together with the repertoire data. A later genetic analysis took genome-wide SNP genotypes for about three fifths of the roughly 700 donors and used that subset as a discovery cohort. Every repertoire in the discovery cohort had been generated on one and the same sequencing platform. Both class I and class II loci were covered by HLA typing, at four-digit resolution. Typing coverage differed by locus: A, B, C, DRB1 and DQB1 were typed in about 620-630 donors, DQA1 in roughly 510, DPA1 in nearly 610, and DPB1 in 400 to 490. Roughly 5 DR-DQ haplotypes were handled as single units for association and clustering because linkage in the cohort was strong. Among approximately 370 genotyped donors of the cohort, an average of roughly 230,000 unique TCR beta nucleotide sequences was sequenced per donor, of which roughly 17% were non-productive.

A word on this clone: What antigen it recognizes has not been identified.

The CDR1 and CDR2 encoded by the germline V gene are MGHDK and SYGVNS. V has 4 bases trimmed and J has 6 bases trimmed; junction bases matching no gene number 4. The CDR3 goes from the cysteine to the phenylalanine over 14 residues. Only CDR3 DNA is held: 42 bases, read in frame from base 1. Library creation used the immunoSEQ multiplex PCR assay. The multiplex PCR relied on a mix of 60 forward primers for TCR Vbeta segments and 13 reverse primers for TCR Jbeta segments. Amplification of the CDR3 region of rearranged TCR beta genes was performed with a multiplex PCR assay on genomic DNA. Amplified TCR beta libraries were sequenced as 87-base-pair reads on the Illumina HiSeq System. The paper's data handling went like this. Across the 640 or so repertoires, a later analysis counted 60 million to 90 million unique TCR beta chains, approximately 12 million of which were shared by at least two donors. To remove PCR and sequencing errors, raw reads were error-corrected and collapsed into unique sequences using a nearest-neighbor algorithm that merged closely related sequences. Alignment of CDR3 sequences to IMGT reference sequences was used to assign V, D and J gene segments. For a sequence to be retained, a match of at least six nucleotides was required to both a V gene segment and a J gene segment. A rearrangement counted as productive if the CDR3 had no stop codons and remained in frame with V and J, and every other rearrangement counted as non-productive. Following IMGT convention, CDR3 was defined as the stretch from the second conserved V-encoded cysteine up to the conserved J-encoded phenylalanine. The earlier analysis of approximately 500 of the donors excluded sequences that lacked an unambiguous match to a single V gene segment. An earlier analysis of fewer than 650 of the donors classified V segments as functional when productive rearrangements were above 56.7% and as segregating when the standard deviation between donors was above 5%. A statistical classification framework was built to diagnose cytomegalovirus status from the catalog of TCR beta chain sequences. In a later analysis, V and J genes were assigned by comparing TCR nucleotide sequences against IMGT/GENE-DB human TR gene sequences. The TCRdist pipeline was used in a later analysis to assign CDR3 sequences and most-parsimonious VDJ recombination scenarios. A later analysis defined each TCR beta chain by its CDR3 amino acid sequence plus V-gene family, and excluded reads lacking a unique V-gene family. A later analysis removed 500 to 650 highly shared, low-generation-probability nucleotide sequences to deal with suspected cross-contamination and a sequencing artifact. A later analysis calculated a clonal expansion index for each public chain from normalized within-repertoire ranks of inferred template counts. In a later analysis, generation probabilities were computed with a VDJ recombination model fitted to out-of-frame rearrangements, and the resulting probabilities were checked against IGoR. In a later analysis, TCR-TCR, TCR-HLA and TCR-CMV co-occurrence was scored with hypergeometric tests, and a repertoire-size bias correction was applied to TCR pairs. In a later analysis, false discovery rates were estimated by permuting HLA or CMV assignments 20 times. In a later analysis, co-occurring TCRs were grouped with DBSCAN, and TCRdist sequence similarity was added when clustering was performed within HLA-allele-positive subsets. Repertoires with fewer than 30,000 or more than 120,000 public chains, plus five repertoires with anomalous nucleotide sharing, were excluded from co-occurrence clustering. Held by TCRdb, this immuneACCESS table contains in-frame sequences only and omits some clones. Under half of the omission traces to an unresolved V gene where checked; the cause of the rest is unknown. V and J calls and clone size are those listed in that table; D and trimming were worked out from the DNA. Per the sample table, the count is about 48,000 clones. Of the sample, less than 1.2% falls within the top ten clones.

Summary of the overall study and its limitations: Most TCR sequences were observed very rarely across donors, whereas some public TCRs were present in many individuals. A total of 150 or so TCR beta chains were listed by the study as associated with cytomegalovirus. A later genetic analysis associated a missense DCLRE1C variant with V-gene and J-gene trimming of TCR beta chains, and an independent cohort replicated the association. The presence/absence analyses assumed that sequencing depth was roughly uniform across donors, and that assumption may not be true. Because some donors lacked HLA typing at each locus, the association tests relied only on the typed subset. In a later analysis, 15,000 to 20,000 TCR beta sequences were associated with specific HLA alleles at a false discovery rate of 0.05. According to the authors, the approach could potentially be generalized to other disease states and immunological phenotypes. Strong co-occurrence of HLA alleles, especially DR and DQ, made assigning TCR associations to individual alleles difficult. A later genetic analysis reported fewer N-insertions in productive TCRs among donors in an Asian-associated ancestry cluster than the roughly 690-donor mean. The cohort was sequenced for TCR beta chains only, and without alpha or paired-chain data the features that could be detected were limited. According to a later analysis, TCR association rates differed among HLA loci, with DRB1 alleles showing the most associated TCRs and HLA-C alleles showing the fewest. A further reported finding was that TCR beta sequences accurately predicted the HLA-A and HLA-B alleles for most subjects in the first cohort. In vitro tests confirmed that three of the cytomegalovirus-associated TCR beta chains recognize cytomegalovirus antigens. The 87-base-pair reads could not distinguish some IMGT-functional V segments, including TRBV6-2 and TRBV6-3, so those segments were excluded. Correlated functional status among segregating V segments might be attributable to linkage disequilibrium, but an unknown experimental factor could not be ruled out. Compared with equally common non-associated chains, HLA-associated TCR beta chains in a later analysis were more clonally expanded and had lower generation probabilities. Because counts were too low, seventeen rarely observed V segments, including chromosome 9 orphons, were excluded from the earlier analysis of roughly 580 of the donors. CMV serostatus was the only immune exposure information available for the cohort. Most CMV-associated TCR beta chains appeared to be HLA-restricted in a later analysis, and the HLA associations seemed to be driven largely by CMV exposure. Cytomegalovirus status was reported to be diagnosed by the classifier with high specificity and sensitivity in both the original and validation cohorts. In an earlier analysis of about 600 of the donors, most TCR beta V segments appeared in productive rearrangements about 87% or about 30% of the time, broadly matching IMGT annotations. A cluster of highly shared sequence variants was judged likely to be a technical artifact of the sequencing pipeline. According to a later analysis, parvovirus B19, influenza, CMV and Epstein-Barr virus appeared linked to several top co-occurrence clusters.

The cohort comprised fewer than 700 healthy bone marrow donors. All cohort members were sampled while nominally healthy, although unrecorded immune exposures were likely present. The donor was CMV seronegative and was included in the group of a few hundred seronegative cohort members. A peripheral blood sample was collected from each donor, and TCR beta sequencing was performed on peripheral blood mononuclear cells. The Qiagen DNeasy Blood Extraction Kit was used to extract genomic DNA from the blood cell samples. This chain is built from TRBV25-1 and TRBJ1-3, with 9 central nucleotides matching TRBD1. The clonotype comes from a woman between 40 and 50 years old in good health and CMV-seronegative. The sequencing input was PBMCs. The DNA reads TGTGCCAGCAGTGTGTGGACAGGGGAAAACACCATATATTTT. This yields the protein CASSVWTGENTIYF.